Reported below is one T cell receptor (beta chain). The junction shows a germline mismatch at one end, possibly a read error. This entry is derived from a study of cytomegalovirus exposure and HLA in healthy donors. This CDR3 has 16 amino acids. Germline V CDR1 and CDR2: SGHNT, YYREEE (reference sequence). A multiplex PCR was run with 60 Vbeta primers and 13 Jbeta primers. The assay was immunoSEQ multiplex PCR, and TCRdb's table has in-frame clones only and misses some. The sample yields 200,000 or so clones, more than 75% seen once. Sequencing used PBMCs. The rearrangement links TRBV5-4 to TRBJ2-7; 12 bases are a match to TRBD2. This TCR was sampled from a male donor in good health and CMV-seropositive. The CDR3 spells CASSLGLAGGLEERYF. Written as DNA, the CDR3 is TGTGCCAGCAGCTTGGGGCTAGCGGGAGGGCTGGAAGAGCGGTACTTC.